This T cell receptor beta chain was found in a study of control samples from healthy donors and cancer patients (dated by TCRdb to the early 2020s). Inclusive of the bounding cysteine and phenylalanine, the CDR3 is 16 residues long. Solely the CDR3 DNA is kept, with 48 bases framed from the first base. Via the germline V gene (reference sequence), CDR1 is MNHNY and CDR2 SVGAGI. Trimming removed 6 bases from V and 4 bases from J; the gene matches leave 8 bases unexplained. Turning to this clone: What antigen it recognizes has not been identified. No base qualities exist here, and no much larger clone lies one base off it.

To prepare the library, the immunoSEQ multiplex PCR assay was applied. This immuneACCESS table, as held by TCRdb, lists in-frame sequences with V and J called but not all clones. Of the missing ones, under half trace to an unresolved V gene in checked studies; the others have no known cause. The sample table contains some 170,000 clones; only one count was recorded for around 94% of them. 14% of the sample belongs to the ten largest clones. The chain was built from TRBV6-6 and TRBJ2-2, with 10 bases in between that match TRBD1. This TCR was sampled from a man between 60 and 75 years old with colorectal cancer. The sequenced material came from PBMCs. The encoded CDR3 is CASSETGGAGTGELFF. The DNA sequence is given as TGTGCCAGCAGCGAGACAGGGGGCGCGGGCACCGGGGAGCTGTTTTTT.